This TCR beta chain was retrieved from a study of CD8 T cells in Susac syndrome. Germline V CDR1 and CDR2: MNHEY, SMNVEV (reference sequence). CDR3 length equals 16 residues. Trimming at V came to 5 bases and at J to 0 bases, leaving 9 bases not matched to a gene. cDNA came from roughly 0.53 to 1 ug RNA primed by random hexamers. TCRdb reprocessed the immunoSEQ multiplex PCR reads with MiXCR, giving one entry per CDR3 protein. The data hold about 180,000 distinct CDR3 sequences, with over 85% observed a single time. This chain uses TRBV27 with TRBJ2-5, with TRBD1 matching 7 bases. Sample: CD4+ T cells from PBMCs. The receptor's source is a human donor with multiple sclerosis. For the CDR3, the DNA is TGTGCCAGCAGTGCCCTCGAAGGGGGCTACCAAGAGACCCAGTACTTC. Translating gives CASSALEGGYQETQYF.